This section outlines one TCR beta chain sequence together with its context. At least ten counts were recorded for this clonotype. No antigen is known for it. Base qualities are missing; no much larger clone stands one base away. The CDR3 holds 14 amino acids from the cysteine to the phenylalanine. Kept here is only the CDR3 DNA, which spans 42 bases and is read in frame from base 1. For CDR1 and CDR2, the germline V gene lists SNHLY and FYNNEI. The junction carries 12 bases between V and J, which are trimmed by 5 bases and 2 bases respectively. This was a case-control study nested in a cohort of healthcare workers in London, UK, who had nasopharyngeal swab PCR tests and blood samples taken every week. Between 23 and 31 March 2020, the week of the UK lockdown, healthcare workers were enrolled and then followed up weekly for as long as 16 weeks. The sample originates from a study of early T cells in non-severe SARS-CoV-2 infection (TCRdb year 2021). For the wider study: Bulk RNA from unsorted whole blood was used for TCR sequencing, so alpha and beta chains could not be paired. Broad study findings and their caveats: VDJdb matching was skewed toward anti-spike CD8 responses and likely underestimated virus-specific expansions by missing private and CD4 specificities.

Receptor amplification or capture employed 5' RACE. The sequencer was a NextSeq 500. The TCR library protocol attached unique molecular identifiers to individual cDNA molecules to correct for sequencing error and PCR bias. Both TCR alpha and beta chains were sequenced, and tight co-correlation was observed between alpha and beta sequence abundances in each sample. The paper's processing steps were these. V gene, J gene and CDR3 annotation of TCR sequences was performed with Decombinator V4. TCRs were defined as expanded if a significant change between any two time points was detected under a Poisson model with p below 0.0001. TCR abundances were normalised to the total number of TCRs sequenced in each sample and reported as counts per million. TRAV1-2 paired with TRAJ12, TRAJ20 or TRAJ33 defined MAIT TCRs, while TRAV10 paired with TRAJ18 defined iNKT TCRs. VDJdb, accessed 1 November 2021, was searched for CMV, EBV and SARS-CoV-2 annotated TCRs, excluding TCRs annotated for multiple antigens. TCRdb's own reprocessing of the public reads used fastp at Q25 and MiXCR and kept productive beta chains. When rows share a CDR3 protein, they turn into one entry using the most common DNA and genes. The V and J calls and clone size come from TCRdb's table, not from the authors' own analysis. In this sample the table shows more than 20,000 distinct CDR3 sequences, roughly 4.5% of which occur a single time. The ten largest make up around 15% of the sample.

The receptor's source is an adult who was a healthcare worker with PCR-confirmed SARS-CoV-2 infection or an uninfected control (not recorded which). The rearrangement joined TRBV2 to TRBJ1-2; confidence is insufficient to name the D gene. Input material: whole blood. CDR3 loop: CASSPLSGNYGYTF. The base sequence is TGTGCCAGCAGTCCTCTTTCGGGAAACTATGGCTACACCTTC.